This entry lists 32 T cell receptor beta chains sequenced from one sample in a study of T cells in Graves' hyperthyroidism and ophthalmopathy. Researchers amplified the TCR beta CDR3 regions from RNA transcripts. When the TCR CDR3 underwent first-round RT-PCR, the HTBI primer set was used. Via MiXCR, TCRdb re-called the multiplex PCR reads, giving one row per CDR3 protein. The sample carries 250,000 to 350,000 distinct CDR3 sequences, approximately 16% recorded once. Source material: blood. These receptors were taken from a man younger than 45 with Graves' hyperthyroidism.

This clonotype was observed many times. The chain links TRBV12-3 or TRBV12-4 to TRBJ2-1; 7 bases map to TRBD2. Losses at the gene ends were 2 bases for V and 5 bases for J; bases not matched to a gene: 6. The CDR3 loop spans 15 amino acids. CDR3 sequence reads: CASSLRREIDNEQFF. The DNA of the CDR3 is TGTGCCAGCAGTTTACGGCGGGAGATCGACAATGAGCAGTTCTTC.

This chain links TRBV25-1 with TRBJ1-1; the D is unclear. The CDR3 covers 15 residues. The V gene's germline CDR1 is MGHDK and CDR2 SYGVNS. Trimming cost V 1 base and J 3 bases, with 12 bases left between them. This CDR3 reads CASSESRTGDTEAFF. The CDR3 DNA is TGTGCCAGCAGTGAATCCAGGACGGGCGACACTGAAGCTTTCTTT.

This clonotype came up many times. The rearrangement joins TRBV6-1 to TRBJ1-1; D is unresolved. Trimming stripped 5 bases from V and 0 bases from J, with 7 bases between. This CDR3 comprises 13 residues. Germline values: CDR1 MNHNS, CDR2 SASEGT. In nucleotides, the CDR3 is TGTGCCAGCAGTTCGGCGGTGAACACTGAAGCTTTCTTT. Translated: CASSSAVNTEAFF.

This clonotype was picked up a small number of times. The gene calls are TRBV12-3 or TRBV12-4 and TRBJ2-2, with D perhaps TRBD2 (5 bases). V lost 5 bases and J 7 bases, leaving 20 bases between the germline ends. This CDR3 has 16 residues. In nucleotides, the CDR3 is TGTGCCAGCAGTCCCCGGAGGCTAGTTAGAGGCGGGGAGCTGTTTTTT. Translating gives CASSPRRLVRGGELFF.

At least ten counts were recorded for this clonotype. The rearrangement joins TRBV12-3 or TRBV12-4 to TRBJ2-1, with no clear D. Trimming cost V 6 bases and J 7 bases, with 16 bases left between them. The CDR3 sequence is 14 residues long. CDR3 DNA: TGTGCCAGCAGCTGGGATGGCCTTAGGAATGAGCAGTTCTTC. This encodes CASSWDGLRNEQFF.

This clonotype was counted many times. The rearrangement joins TRBV11-2 to TRBJ2-7; unclear D gene. The germline V gene has CDR1 SGHAT and CDR2 FQNNGV. V lost 5 bases and J lost 5, with 10 bases in between. This CDR3 region has 12 residues. The CDR3 here is CASSDQGNEQYF. The CDR3 bases are TGTGCCAGCAGCGATCAAGGGAACGAGCAGTACTTC.

The table lists this clonotype with many counts. The rearrangement uses TRBV20-1 and TRBJ2-7, with 11 nucleotides matching TRBD1. The CDR3 totals 13 residues. Losses at the gene ends were 3 bases for V and 3 bases for J; bases not matched to a gene: 1. Germline V gene data show CDR1 as DFQATT and CDR2 as SNEGSKA (reference sequence). CDR3 DNA sequence: TGCAGTGCTAGGGGACAGGGGGACTACGAGCAGTACTTC. As protein: CSARGQGDYEQYF.

The rearrangement links TRBV6-1 to TRBJ2-3; 9 positions match TRBD1. V lost 10 bases to trimming and J lost 3 bases; unmatched junction nucleotides: 5. The CDR3 loop spans 13 amino acids. The germline CDR1 and CDR2 sequences are MNHNS and SASEGT. The CDR3 DNA sequence: TGTGCCATGGCGACAGGGGGTACAGATACGCAGTATTTT. Translating gives CAMATGGTDTQYF.

The rearrangement joins TRBV20-1 to TRBJ2-3, with 11 bases identical to TRBD2. CDR1 is DFQATT, CDR2 SNEGSKA, per germline (reference sequence). The CDR3 covers 16 residues. V shed 6 bases, J shed 0 bases, and the junction held 8 bases outside the gene matches. The CDR3 here is CSARTSGRSSTDTQYF. In DNA, the CDR3 is TGCAGTGCCCGCACTAGCGGGAGATCTAGCACAGATACGCAGTATTTT.

This clonotype was seen ten or more times. V and J are TRBV7-2 and TRBJ2-3; D possibly matches TRBD1 or TRBD2 (5 bases each). From germline, CDR1 is SGHTA and CDR2 FQGNSA. The CDR3 totals 16 residues. Trimming took 3 bases from V and 6 from J, leaving 19 bases between them. CDR3 region: CASSLAWGTRGDTQYF. CDR3 bases: TGTGCCAGCAGCTTGGCGTGGGGGACCCGTGGGGATACGCAGTATTTT.

This chain links TRBV12-5 with TRBJ2-2, with D unclear. CDR1 and CDR2 (germline): LGHNT, FRNRAP. CDR3 length equals 12 residues. V lost 5 bases and J lost 5, with 6 bases in between. CDR3: CASGPRTGELFF. The CDR3 DNA reads TGTGCTAGTGGTCCCCGTACCGGGGAGCTGTTTTTT.

This clonotype was found a few times. The rearrangement joins TRBV10-3 to TRBJ1-3; D is unresolved. Germline CDR1 is ENHRY and CDR2 is SYGVKD. The V and J ends lost 7 bases and 3 bases respectively, with 7 bases between them. The CDR3 has 12 amino acids. CDR3 region: CAITNSGNTIYF. For the CDR3, the DNA is TGTGCCATCACCAACAGTGGAAACACCATATATTTT.

This rearrangement joins TRBV9 to TRBJ1-4; no clear D gene. The V end was cut by 0 bases, the J end by 0 bases, with 24 bases between. Germline-derived CDR1 and CDR2 are SGDLS and YYNGEE. The CDR3 extends over 21 amino acids. This chain's CDR3 is CASSVAALSGSLPATNEKLFF. DNA for the CDR3: TGTGCCAGCAGCGTAGCAGCCTTATCTGGCTCTCTTCCTGCAACTAATGAAAAACTGTTTTTT.

There are many counts of this clonotype. J is TRBJ2-7 and V is TRBV6-1; TRBD1 matches 8 bases. The CDR3 spans 14 residues. Trimming removed 8 bases from V and 7 bases from J; junction bases left unmatched: 13. Germline CDR1 reads MNHNS; CDR2 reads SASEGT. This CDR3 is CASLSWDRYLEQYF. CDR3 DNA sequence: TGTGCCAGCCTGTCTTGGGACAGGTATTTAGAGCAGTACTTC.

The chain employs TRBV24-1 and TRBJ2-3; D perhaps matches TRBD2 (5 bases). Germline CDR1 reads KGHDR; CDR2 reads SFDVKD. CDR3 length equals 14 residues. V lost 6 bases, J lost 3 bases, and 12 bases lay in between. The CDR3 loop reads CATSRDSRTDTQYF. Written as DNA, the CDR3 is TGTGCCACCAGTCGGGATTCTAGAACAGATACGCAGTATTTT.

This clonotype was seen at least ten times. This rearrangement joins TRBV28 to TRBJ1-2; 8 nucleotides align to TRBD1. V shed 1 base and J 6 bases; nucleotides not matched to a gene: 10. There are 16 residues in the CDR3. Germline CDR1 MDHEN, CDR2 SYDVKM. This CDR3 reads CASSLLGSQGANGYTF. The CDR3 DNA is TGTGCCAGCAGTTTATTGGGTTCGCAGGGGGCGAATGGCTACACCTTC.

This clonotype showed up many times. The chain has TRBV5-5 and TRBJ2-1, with no clear D. This CDR3 has 14 amino acids. Germline V gene sequence: CDR1 SGHKS, CDR2 YYEKEE (reference sequence). Trimming cost V 2 bases and J 4 bases, with 10 bases left between them. The CDR3 coding sequence is TGTGCCAGCAGCTTTTTATCAGATTACAATGAGCAGTTCTTC. This translates into CASSFLSDYNEQFF.

This clonotype has a count of ten or more. The chain joins TRBV30 to TRBJ2-3; TRBD2 aligns across 11 bases. Germline CDR1 and CDR2: GTSNPN and SVGIG (reference sequence). J lost 4 bases, V lost 2 bases, and 14 bases had no gene match. The CDR3 totals 18 residues. The CDR3 DNA is TGTGCCTGGAGTCGCACTAGCGGGAGTACCTATGGCGCAGATACGCAGTATTTT. The encoded protein is CAWSRTSGSTYGADTQYF.

At least ten counts were recorded for this clonotype. V and J are TRBV11-2 and TRBJ2-2; D is possibly TRBD1 (6 bases). V was shortened by 5 bases and J by 4 bases, with 17 bases between the two germline ends. This CDR3 contains 16 residues. Germline V gene data show CDR1 as SGHAT and CDR2 as FQNNGV. The CDR3 nucleotides read TGTGCCAGCAGCCCTACTGCCAACAGGGCCACCGGGGAGCTGTTTTTT. Its protein product is CASSPTANRATGELFF.

This clonotype was picked up many times. V gene TRBV6-6 combines with J gene TRBJ2-7, with 7 bases matching TRBD1. J was trimmed by 0 bases and V by 0 bases; bases with no gene match: 5. Germline V lookup: CDR1 MNHNY, CDR2 SVGAGI (reference sequence). This CDR3 is 16 amino acids long. CDR3 loop: CASSYSYRDSSYEQYF. CDR3 DNA: TGTGCCAGCAGTTACTCTTACCGGGACAGCTCCTACGAGCAGTACTTC.

With respect to this clonotype: Possible read error: a much larger clone is one base away. The CDR3 here is CASSHGRNNKQFF. CDR3 coding DNA: TGTGCCAGCAGCCACGGGAGGAACAATAAGCAGTTCTTC. The V and J genes are TRBV7-3 and TRBJ2-1; TRBD2 agrees at 7 bases. The CDR3 extends over 13 amino acids. Germline CDR1 SGHTA, CDR2 FQGTGA.

The CDR3 reads CSARDGDAAYEQYF. For the CDR3, the DNA is TGCAGTGCTAGAGATGGGGACGCAGCCTACGAGCAGTACTTC. V is TRBV20-1 and J is TRBJ2-7; either TRBD1 or TRBD2 may supply D (5 bases each). The CDR3 loop spans 14 amino acids. Between the trimmed V and J ends, which lost 0 bases and 2 bases, there was a span of 11 bases. CDR1 and CDR2 from the germline V gene are DFQATT and SNEGSKA (reference sequence).

About this clonotype itself: The junction and the germline gene differ at one end; a read error may be behind it. The chain combines TRBV11-2 with TRBJ2-7, with unresolved D. CDR1 is SGHAT, CDR2 FQNNGV, per germline. The CDR3 is 12 residues long. The CDR3 DNA sequence: TGTGCCAGCAACTTAGATCGCTCCGAGCAGTACTTC. Its translation is CASNLDRSEQYF.

This clonotype was counted many times. This chain joins TRBV20-1 and TRBJ2-5, with 7 bases that match TRBD1. After removal of 3 bases from V and 1 base from J, the junction contained 8 bases not matched to a gene. Germline CDR1 and CDR2: DFQATT and SNEGSKA (reference sequence). The CDR3 contains 15 residues. CDR3 DNA sequence: TGCAGTGCTAGCCCATGGGACAGTTCCCAAGAGACCCAGTACTTC. This gives the protein CSASPWDSSQETQYF.

Many counts were recorded for this clonotype. J is TRBJ2-1 and V is TRBV30, with TRBD1 as a possible D gene (5 bases). CDR1 is GTSNPN and CDR2 is SVGIG in the germline V gene (reference sequence). V was clipped by 2 bases and J by 2 bases, with 16 bases between them. The CDR3 spans 16 residues. CDR3 region: CAWSLNLGAPYNEQFF. The CDR3 DNA is TGTGCCTGGAGTTTAAACCTAGGGGCCCCCTACAATGAGCAGTTCTTC. The whole variable domain, filled in from reference TRBV30 and TRBJ2-1, reads SQTIHQWPATLVQPVGSPLSLECTVEGTSNPNLYWYRQAAGRGLQLLFYSVGIGQISSEVPQNLSASRPQDRQFILSSKKLLLSDSGFYLCAWSLNLGAPYNEQFFGPGTRLTVL.

This clonotype was counted only a few times. This chain links TRBV7-9 with TRBJ2-7; D remains unclear. The CDR3 has 13 amino acids. CDR1 and CDR2 from the germline V gene are SEHNR and FQNEAQ (reference sequence). V shed 1 base and J shed 4 bases, with 8 bases lying between them. In DNA, the CDR3 is TGTGCCAGCAGCTTAGGAAAGGGATACGAGCAGTACTTC. Amino acids: CASSLGKGYEQYF.

This clonotype appeared a single time. The chain recombines TRBV27 with TRBJ2-6; no clear D. Trimming took 7 bases from V and 0 from J, leaving 10 bases between them. The CDR3 runs to 15 residues. Germline V gives CDR1 MNHEY, CDR2 SMNVEV (reference sequence). The CDR3 coding sequence is TGTGCCAGCAAGCCTGCGGTCTCTGGGGCCAACGTCCTGACTTTC. This gives the protein CASKPAVSGANVLTF.

V is TRBV4-1 and J is TRBJ2-7, with 9 positions matching TRBD1. Trimming took 8 bases from V and 1 from J; bases not matched to a gene: 6. Germline V lookup: CDR1 MGHRA, CDR2 YSYEKL. The CDR3 is 14 residues long. Here the CDR3 DNA reads TGCGCCAGCCCGGGACAGGGAAATTCCTACGAGCAGTACTTC. Amino acids: CASPGQGNSYEQYF.

This clonotype was seen many times. This chain connects TRBV10-3 to TRBJ2-1; no reliable D call. The germline CDR1 and CDR2 sequences are ENHRY and SYGVKD. The CDR3 has 14 amino acids. V lost 5 bases to trimming and J lost 1 base, with 9 bases between them. The CDR3 region is CAISHAESYNEQFF. The CDR3 DNA reads TGTGCCATCAGTCACGCGGAGTCCTACAATGAGCAGTTCTTC.

V usage is TRBV11-2 and J usage is TRBJ2-1; 11 bases match TRBD2. The CDR3 has 14 residues. Germline trimming cut 6 bases from V and 5 bases from J; bases unmatched to any gene: 3. Looked up from germline, CDR1 is SGHAT and CDR2 is FQNNGV. Here the CDR3 reads CASRLAGVNNEQFF. CDR3 DNA sequence: TGTGCCAGCAGACTAGCGGGAGTAAACAATGAGCAGTTCTTC.

This clonotype was detected ten times or more. The J gene is TRBJ1-1, the V gene TRBV12-3 or TRBV12-4; D remains unclear. This CDR3 has 12 residues. Trimming removed 3 bases at V and 8 bases at J, with 10 bases between. CDR3 region: CASSFAGLEAFF. Here the CDR3 DNA reads TGTGCCAGCAGTTTCGCAGGCCTGGAAGCTTTCTTT.

Concerning this clonotype itself: A much larger clone lies one base from this, so it may be a read error. V and J are TRBV28 and TRBJ2-1, with 10 bases identical to TRBD2. In germline, CDR1 is MDHEN, CDR2 SYDVKM. This CDR3 region has 16 residues. The CDR3 spells CASSLPASGSWNEQSF. Here the CDR3 DNA reads TGTGCCAGCAGTTTACCGGCTAGCGGGAGTTGGAATGAGCAGTCCTTC.